These T cell receptor beta chains were read from a single sample in a study of cytomegalovirus exposure and HLA in healthy donors. Data came from immunoSEQ multiplex PCR; TCRdb stores just in-frame clones and leaves some out. The sample lists approximately 150,000 clones; 75% to 85% were seen once. The sample consisted of PBMCs. The receptors were gathered from a man younger than 45 in good health and CMV-seronegative. Each CDR3 is given with its conserved first and last residue. A D gene is named only where the DNA matches it firmly. Clone size is given for some rows only: seen once, a few or many times, or a class if the clone is expanded.

d_call j_call v_call clone_size cdr3_aa cdr3_nt
TRBD1 TRBJ2-2 TRBV27 once CASKLYGDRPSGELFF TGTGCCAGCAAATTATATGGGGACAGACCAAGCGGGGAGCTGTTTTTT
NA TRBJ1-1 TRBV28 NA CASTSQWGGMNTEAFF TGTGCCAGCACCTCCCAATGGGGAGGGATGAACACTGAAGCTTTCTTT
TRBD1 TRBJ2-2 TRBV7-2 NA CASRGLNRGNTGELFF TGTGCCAGTCGGGGCCTCAACAGGGGGAACACCGGGGAGCTGTTTTTT
NA TRBJ1-5 TRBV27 NA CASSLAGPYQPQHF TGTGCCAGCAGTTTGGCAGGTCCGTATCAGCCCCAGCATTTT
TRBD2 TRBJ2-5 TRBV7-9 NA CSSSFSFKVAGGPEETQYF TGTTCCAGCAGCTTCTCCTTCAAGGTAGCGGGAGGGCCGGAGGAGACCCAGTACTTC
NA TRBJ2-3 TRBV25-1 NA CASSGTGVSTDTQYF TGTGCCAGCAGTGGGACGGGAGTTAGCACAGATACGCAGTATTTT
NA TRBJ1-2 TRBV29-1 NA CSVQVGLYGYTF TGCAGCGTTCAAGTGGGACTCTATGGCTACACCTTC
TRBD2 TRBJ2-4 TRBV5-1 NA CASSLDLAGDIQYF TGCGCCAGCAGCTTGGATCTAGCGGGAGACATTCAGTACTTC
NA TRBJ2-5 TRBV29-1 NA CSAATSFGETQYF TGCAGCGCTGCGACTTCTTTCGGAGAGACCCAGTACTTC
NA TRBJ1-5 TRBV6-5 NA CASSYLVSGHPRGQHF TGTGCCAGCAGTTACCTAGTATCTGGACACCCCAGGGGCCAGCATTTT
TRBD1 TRBJ1-1 TRBV18 NA CASSPLVRGPNTEAFF TGTGCCAGCTCACCACTCGTCAGGGGGCCCAACACTGAAGCTTTCTTT
TRBD1 TRBJ1-2 TRBV27 NA CASSLSGGQLYGYTF TGTGCCAGCAGTTTGTCCGGGGGACAGCTATATGGCTACACCTTC
TRBD2 TRBJ2-1 TRBV11-2 few CASSLRGQLADTYNEQFF TGTGCCAGCAGCCTCCGGGGACAACTAGCGGATACTTACAATGAGCAGTTCTTC
TRBD1 TRBJ1-1 TRBV19 NA CASSIGTGDTEAFF TGTGCCAGTAGTATAGGCACAGGGGACACTGAAGCTTTCTTT
NA TRBJ2-2 TRBV7-9 once CASPGNPNTGELFF TGTGCCAGCCCAGGGAATCCGAACACCGGGGAGCTGTTTTTT
TRBD2 TRBJ2-5 TRBV29-1 NA CSVEGLLADGVETQYF TGCAGCGTTGAAGGCTTACTAGCGGACGGCGTTGAGACCCAGTACTTC
TRBD2 TRBJ2-3 TRBV4-1 NA CASSQVSRLATTDTQYF TGCGCCAGCAGCCAAGTCTCACGACTAGCCACCACAGATACGCAGTATTTT
NA TRBJ2-3 TRBV28 NA CASSLGGASTDTQYF TGTGCCAGCAGTTTGGGGGGGGCTAGCACAGATACGCAGTATTTT
TRBD1 TRBJ2-7 TRBV28 NA CASSWTPGGGEQYF TGTGCCAGCAGTTGGACCCCAGGGGGCGGCGAGCAGTACTTC
TRBD2 TRBJ2-1 TRBV27 few CASSWTSGGGMGEQFF TGTGCCAGCAGTTGGACTAGCGGGGGGGGGATGGGTGAGCAGTTCTTC
NA TRBJ2-1 TRBV13 NA CASSPLASRNEQFF TGTGCCAGCAGCCCCCTGGCTAGCCGGAATGAGCAGTTCTTC
NA TRBJ1-5 TRBV6-1 NA CASSENLRQPQHF TGTGCCAGCAGCGAAAACTTAAGACAGCCCCAGCATTTT
TRBD1 TRBJ1-4 TRBV29-1 few CSVGDRGREKLFF TGCAGCGTTGGGGACAGGGGAAGGGAAAAACTGTTTTTT
TRBD2 TRBJ2-7 TRBV7-6 NA CASSLERDPSEQYF TGTGCCAGCAGCTTAGAGCGGGATCCCAGCGAGCAGTACTTC
NA TRBJ2-3 TRBV9 few CASSVATSLPFADTQYF TGTGCCAGCAGCGTAGCTACCTCCCTCCCTTTTGCAGATACGCAGTATTTT
NA TRBJ1-1 TRBV4-1 NA CASSQPLVGGGFGAEAFF TGCGCCAGCAGCCAACCCCTCGTCGGGGGGGGTTTCGGTGCTGAAGCTTTCTTT
TRBD1 TRBJ2-7 TRBV19 NA CASSMTGASEQYF TGTGCCAGTAGTATGACAGGGGCGAGCGAGCAGTACTTC
TRBD1 TRBJ1-6 TRBV28 NA CASSSHLTGGSYNSPLHF TGTGCCAGCAGTTCTCACCTTACAGGGGGCTCCTATAATTCACCCCTCCACTTT
TRBD1 TRBJ2-1 TRBV5-1 NA CASSLAGQWLYEQFF TGCGCCAGCAGCTTGGCGGGACAGTGGTTATATGAGCAGTTCTTC
TRBD1 TRBJ2-1 TRBV11-2 NA CASSSDRGQIEQFF TGTGCCAGCAGCTCGGACAGGGGCCAAATTGAGCAGTTCTTC
NA TRBJ1-1 TRBV11-1 NA CASSADSEAEAFF TGTGCCAGCAGCGCTGACAGTGAAGCTGAAGCTTTCTTT
NA TRBJ2-7 TRBV13 NA CASSFYITYEQYF TGTGCCAGCAGCTTTTACATCACCTACGAGCAGTACTTC
NA TRBJ2-5 TRBV21-1 NA CASSLPPPSLRETQYF TGTGCCAGCAGCCTACCGCCCCCGAGTCTGAGAGAGACCCAGTACTTC
NA TRBJ1-1 TRBV7-9 NA CASTLGAGEAFF TGTGCCAGCACCCTAGGGGCAGGAGAAGCTTTCTTT
NA TRBJ2-7 TRBV29-1 NA CSVAGPRVEQYF TGCAGCGTTGCAGGGCCCCGGGTCGAGCAGTACTTC
TRBD1 TRBJ1-6 TRBV25-1 once CASSNNRGSPLHF TGTGCCAGCAGTAATAACAGGGGTTCACCCCTCCACTTT
TRBD2 TRBJ2-5 TRBV28 NA CASSLYKRGQETQYF TGTGCCAGCAGTTTATATAAGCGGGGTCAAGAGACCCAGTACTTC
NA TRBJ1-6 TRBV13 NA CASSLEARPLHF TGTGCCAGCAGCTTAGAAGCCCGACCCCTCCACTTT
NA TRBJ1-2 TRBV6-1 NA CAVRDTKDYGYTF TGTGCCGTCCGGGACACTAAAGACTATGGCTACACCTTC
NA TRBJ2-7 TRBV7-9 NA CASSFGGEQYF TGTGCCAGCAGCTTTGGAGGCGAGCAGTACTTC
NA TRBJ2-6 TRBV27 NA CASSLSRVPFAGANVLTF TGTGCCAGCAGTTTATCGAGGGTCCCTTTTGCTGGGGCCAACGTCCTGACTTTC
NA TRBJ2-1 TRBV13 NA CASSYTGTLEGNEQFF TGTGCCAGCAGCTACACCGGGACTCTTGAAGGGAATGAGCAGTTCTTC
TRBD2 TRBJ2-1 TRBV11-3 NA CASSLGPSGLHNEQFF TGTGCCAGCAGCTTAGGGCCTAGCGGACTACACAATGAGCAGTTCTTC
TRBD2 TRBJ2-1 TRBV10-1 NA CASRGAGGTYNEQFF TGCGCCAGCAGAGGAGCGGGAGGGACCTACAATGAGCAGTTCTTC
NA TRBJ2-7 TRBV30 NA CAWSYPLYYEQYF TGTGCCTGGAGTTACCCCCTCTACTACGAGCAGTACTTC